This T cell receptor (beta chain) was found in a study of cytomegalovirus exposure and HLA in healthy donors. This clone was seen a few times. Its antigen is undetermined. PCR primers comprised 60 Vbeta and 13 Jbeta primers. Using immunoSEQ multiplex PCR, the repertoire was profiled, and TCRdb retains in-frame clones only, with some absent. Among 150,000 or so clones listed, 76% were seen once. Study conclusions and caveats: In a later analysis, at a false discovery rate of 0.05, 17,000 or so TCR beta sequences were associated with HLA alleles. Presence/absence analyses treated sequencing depth as roughly uniform across donors. Being productive about 90% or about 30% of the time was typical of most TCR beta V segments in an earlier analysis.

The germline CDR1 and CDR2 sequences are SNHLY and FYNNEI. With V trimmed by 6 bases and J by 10 bases, 9 bases remained unmatched. The CDR3 length is 14 residues. The source material was PBMCs. The sequence came from a male donor in good health and CMV-seronegative. This rearrangement joins TRBV2 to TRBJ1-4; 9 nucleotides align to TRBD1. The CDR3 coding sequence is TGTGCCAGCAGGGGACAGGGTCTAATCGGAAAACTGTTTTTT. Its protein product is CASRGQGLIGKLFF.